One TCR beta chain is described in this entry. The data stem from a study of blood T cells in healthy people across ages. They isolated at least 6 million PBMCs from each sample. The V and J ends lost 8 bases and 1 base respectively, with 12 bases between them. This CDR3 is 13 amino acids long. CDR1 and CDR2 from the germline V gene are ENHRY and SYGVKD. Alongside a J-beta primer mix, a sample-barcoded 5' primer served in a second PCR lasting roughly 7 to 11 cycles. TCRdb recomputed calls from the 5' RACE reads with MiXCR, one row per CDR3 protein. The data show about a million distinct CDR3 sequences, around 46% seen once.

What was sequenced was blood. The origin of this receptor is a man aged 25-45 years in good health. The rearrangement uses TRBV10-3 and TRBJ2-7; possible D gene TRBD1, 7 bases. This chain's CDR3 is CAILAGGSYEQYF. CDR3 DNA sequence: TGTGCCATCCTGGCAGGGGGGTCCTACGAGCAGTACTTC.